The 4 T cell receptor beta chains presented below share a single source sample, sequenced in a study of control samples from healthy donors and cancer patients. TCRdb's copy holds only in-frame clones and misses some; the assay was immunoSEQ multiplex PCR. The sample yields approximately 120,000 clones, about nine tenths seen once. Material for sequencing was blood. Receptor source: a human donor in good health. The donor label of this sample is uncertain.

This clone was observed a handful of times. This chain connects TRBV14 to TRBJ2-1; 8 nucleotides line up with TRBD2. The CDR3 is 16 amino acids. Germline CDR1 reads SGHDN; CDR2 reads FVKESK. The trim removed 5 bases at V and 9 bases at J, leaving 15 bases unmatched. CDR3 amino acids: CASSGSLAGGRGEQFF. The CDR3 bases are TGTGCCAGCAGCGGGTCCCTTGCGGGGGGCCGAGGTGAGCAGTTCTTC.

The J gene is TRBJ2-5, the V gene TRBV5-4; TRBD1 might be the D (6 bases). V lost 4 bases, J lost 0 bases, and 13 bases lay in between. This CDR3 contains 15 residues. From germline, CDR1 is SGHNT and CDR2 YYREEE (reference sequence). The CDR3 coding sequence is TGTGCCAGCAGCAATACCCGGGACAACCAAGAGACCCAGTACTTC. Its protein product is CASSNTRDNQETQYF.

The V call is TRBV19, the J call TRBJ2-7, with 8 bases that match TRBD1. V shed 4 bases, J shed 3 bases, and the junction held 5 bases outside the gene matches. Germline loops: CDR1 LNHDA, CDR2 SQIVND (reference sequence). The CDR3 totals 14 residues. DNA for the CDR3: TGTGCCAGTAGTAAAGGCGGGACAGGCTACGAGCAGTACTTC. Protein product: CASSKGGTGYEQYF.

The J gene is TRBJ2-5, the V gene TRBV6-4, with D perhaps matching TRBD1 (6 bases). In germline, CDR1 is MRHNA, CDR2 SNTAGT. The CDR3 has 13 amino acids. Trimming removed 3 bases from V and 1 base from J, with 6 bases in between. The CDR3 loop is CASSEGAQETQYF. As DNA, the CDR3 is TGTGCCAGCAGTGAGGGGGCCCAAGAGACCCAGTACTTC.